One sample yielded the 7 T cell receptor beta chains listed below, sequenced in a study of OX40 agonist ivuxolimab in advanced cancers. Preparation of the library involved the immunoSEQ multiplex PCR assay. In its TCRdb copy, this immuneACCESS table keeps in-frame sequences only and misses some clones. Where compared with another copy, unresolved V genes explain less than half of these, and the others have no known cause. In all, the sample holds about 91,000 clones, and approximately 85% of those were seen once. The ten largest clones take up 0.2% to 0.25% of the sample. The sequenced sample was CD4+ or CD8+ T cells sorted from blood, obtained in a trial of the OX40 agonist ivuxolimab. Receptor source: an adult with an advanced solid tumor such as melanoma, head and neck, liver or kidney cancer.

V gene TRBV19 combines with J gene TRBJ1-4; D possibly corresponds to TRBD1 (6 bases). The CDR3 has 15 residues. Per the germline V gene, CDR1 is LNHDA and CDR2 is SQIVND (reference sequence). V lost 11 bases and J lost 2, with 18 bases in between. The CDR3, as DNA: TGTGCCGGACAGCGGACTGGGCGGACTAATGAAAAACTGTTTTTT. This codes for CAGQRTGRTNEKLFF. The complete variable domain, with remaining parts taken from reference TRBV19 and TRBJ1-4, reads DGGITQSPKYLFRKEGQNVTLSCEQNLNHDAMYWYRQDPGQGLRLIYYSQIVNDFQKGDIAEGYSVSREKKESFPLTVTSAQKNPTAFYLCAGQRTGRTNEKLFFGSGTQLSVL.

The CDR3 spells CASSVDTWVFTDTQYF. The DNA for the CDR3 is TGTGCCAGCAGCGTAGACACGTGGGTTTTCACAGATACGCAGTATTTT. The chain uses TRBV9 and TRBJ2-3, with D unclear. CDR1 is SGDLS, CDR2 YYNGEE, per germline. Deletions cut 0 bases from V and 2 bases from J, with 13 bases between. The CDR3 sequence is 16 residues long.

The V and J genes are TRBV5-5 and TRBJ1-1, with D hard to call. Trimming cost V 0 bases and J 8 bases, with 20 bases left between them. Germline values: CDR1 SGHKS, CDR2 YYEKEE (reference sequence). The CDR3 runs 16 residues. The CDR3 nucleotides are TGTGCCAGCAGCTTGGTGATTAGCGGACCCCCCAAAGAAGCTTTCTTT. Translated: CASSLVISGPPKEAFF.

This chain joins TRBV11-2 and TRBJ1-2; 7 bases map to TRBD1. The CDR3 is made up of 15 amino acids. Germline V gives CDR1 SGHAT, CDR2 FQNNGV. V dropped 1 base and J dropped 5; count of bases not matched to a gene: 7. Here the CDR3 reads CASSLATGTPYGYTF. As DNA, the CDR3 is TGTGCCAGCAGCTTAGCGACAGGGACTCCGTATGGCTACACCTTC.

About this clone itself: The sample contains more than one DNA sequence encoding this CDR3. This chain uses TRBV18 with TRBJ1-2; 9 bases align to TRBD1. The CDR3 is 15 amino acids. In germline, CDR1 is KGHSH, CDR2 LQKENI. After removal of 6 bases from V and 2 bases from J, the junction contained 7 bases not matched to a gene. CDR3 residues: CASSPPGQGNYGYTF. In nucleotides, the CDR3 is TGTGCCAGCTCCCCCCCGGGACAGGGAAACTATGGCTACACCTTC.

The gene calls are TRBV7-9 and TRBJ2-7; 7 positions agree with TRBD1. The CDR3 runs to 16 residues. Germline V lookup: CDR1 SEHNR, CDR2 FQNEAQ (reference sequence). V was clipped by 5 bases and J by 0 bases; unmatched bases: 10. The CDR3 DNA reads as TGTGCCAGCAGCCAGTTAGACAGGGAGTTCTCCTACGAGCAGTACTTC. Translated, it gives CASSQLDREFSYEQYF.

The V and J genes are TRBV4-2 and TRBJ1-5; TRBD1 is a possible D gene (5 bases). There are 14 residues in the CDR3. V lost 4 bases to trimming and J lost 11 bases, with 18 bases between them. Germline lookup yields CDR1 LGHNA and CDR2 YNFKEQ. The CDR3 DNA reads TGTGCCAGCAGCCCCCGGGGGGACCCCAGGACCCAGCATTTT. Translating gives CASSPRGDPRTQHF.